Listed below are T cell receptor beta chains from one sample, sequenced in a study of blood T cell repertoires in COVID-19. Sequencing used immunoSEQ multiplex PCR; TCRdb keeps in-frame clones, though not all of them. The sample holds 100,000 to 150,000 clones; roughly 80% are singletons and the top ten take more than 5.5%. The sample taken for sequencing was peripheral blood. The receptors come from a man in his 60s with acute or convalescent COVID-19. CDR3s include the opening cysteine and the closing phenylalanine or tryptophan. The D gene is left open where the match is weak. Clone sizes are given selectively: once, few, many, or a class where the clone is expanded.

D gene	J gene	clone size	V gene	CDR3 DNA	CDR3 protein
TRBD1	TRBJ1-1	-	TRBV25-1	TGTGCCAGCAGTGTTACACAGGGGCGAGCTTTCTTT	CASSVTQGRAFF
-	TRBJ1-6	-	TRBV14	TGTGCCAGCAGCCGGACAGTGTCAGGCAGTTCACCCCTCCACTTT	CASSRTVSGSSPLHF
-	TRBJ1-1	once	TRBV18	TGTGCCAGCTCACCAGGGAGGGCAATAGTGAACACTGAAGCTTTCTTT	CASSPGRAIVNTEAFF
-	TRBJ1-2	-	TRBV28	TGTGCCAGCAGTTTACCCGAAGCCTATGGCTACACCTTC	CASSLPEAYGYTF
-	TRBJ2-5	-	TRBV11-2	TGTGCCAGCAGCATGCAACGGGAGACCCAGTACTTC	CASSMQRETQYF
-	TRBJ1-6	-	TRBV11-2	TGTGCCAGCAGCCGCTATTACGGGGACTCCTATAATTCACCCCTCCACTTT	CASSRYYGDSYNSPLHF
TRBD1	TRBJ1-2	-	TRBV6-5	TGTGCCAGCACGGGACAGACCTATGGCTACACCTTC	CASTGQTYGYTF
-	TRBJ2-7	few	TRBV11-3	TGTGCCAGCAGCCTCATAGCGGAAAGAAACTACGAGCAGTACTTC	CASSLIAERNYEQYF
-	TRBJ2-7	few	TRBV24-1	TGTGCCACCAGTTCTCCCCCCGGGACTCCAATTTTGTACTTC	CATSSPPGTPILYF
-	TRBJ1-1	-	TRBV30	TGTGCCTGGAGCCTATTAGACAGTCCCCGGGCTTTCTTT	CAWSLLDSPRAFF
-	TRBJ1-5	-	TRBV30	TGTGCCTGGAGTGTACAGAGCAATCAGCCCCAGCATTTT	CAWSVQSNQPQHF
-	TRBJ1-5	-	TRBV24-1	TGTGCCACATCTCGGAGGGGAGGAGAGCCCCAGCATTTT	CATSRRGGEPQHF
TRBD2	TRBJ2-3	-	TRBV5-6	TGTGCCAGCAGCTTGTATGCGTTAGCGGGCCTCGGGGACACGCAGTATTTT	CASSLYALAGLGDTQYF
TRBD2	TRBJ2-5	-	TRBV2	TGTGCCAGCAGACCCAGAGCTAGCGGACAAGAGACCCAGTACTTC	CASRPRASGQETQYF
-	TRBJ2-7	-	TRBV13	TGTGCCATCCTGACAGAGAAATACGAGCAGTACTTC	CAILTEKYEQYF
TRBD2	TRBJ2-3	-	TRBV30	TGTGCCTGGACTCCCCTAGCGGGCCCCACAGATACGCAGTATTTT	CAWTPLAGPTDTQYF
-	TRBJ2-7	few	TRBV18	TGTGCCAGCTCACTAGATGGCGAGCAGTACTTC	CASSLDGEQYF
-	TRBJ1-4	-	TRBV7-9	TGTGCCAGCAGCCCCGGTTACTATGAAAAACTGTTTTTT	CASSPGYYEKLFF
-	TRBJ2-7	once	TRBV30	TGTGCCTGGAACCCGTTAGGGAGCTCCTACGAGCAGTACTTC	CAWNPLGSSYEQYF
TRBD1	TRBJ1-1	-	TRBV7-2	TGTGCCAGCAGCTTGGGACATCGACAGGGTCAGAACACTGAAGCTTTCTTT	CASSLGHRQGQNTEAFF
TRBD1	TRBJ2-4	-	TRBV4-2	TGTGCCAGCAGCAAACAACAGGGGGCCAAAAACATTCAGTACTTC	CASSKQQGAKNIQYF
-	TRBJ1-2	-	TRBV4-1	TGCGCCAGCAGCCCAGGGCCAGCAGCCAGGGGTCGGGCTAACTATGGCTACACCTTC	CASSPGPAARGRANYGYTF
-	TRBJ1-5	-	TRBV19	TGTGCCAGTAGTATATGGGCCACTAGCAATCAGCCCCAGCATTTT	CASSIWATSNQPQHF
-	TRBJ1-1	-	TRBV19	TGTGCCAGTAGTATTTCGGTGGGCAGCCTCAACACTGAAGCTTTCTTT	CASSISVGSLNTEAFF